What follows are 14 T cell receptor beta chains derived from one specimen sequenced in a study of CD8 T cells in ankylosing spondylitis. TCRdb ran MiXCR on the 5' RACE reads and lists one entry per CDR3 protein. The table includes 250,000 to 350,000 distinct CDR3 sequences, about 20% detected once. Material for sequencing was blood, either unsorted or a sorted T cell fraction (not recorded which). The receptors were sampled from a male donor with ankylosing spondylitis or in good health (not recorded which).

This clonotype was detected a few times. V gene TRBV4-2 combines with J gene TRBJ1-4; perhaps TRBD1 as D (6 bases). Germline-derived CDR1 and CDR2 are LGHNA and YNFKEQ. There are 15 residues in the CDR3. V shed 0 bases and J shed 2 bases, with 7 bases lying between them. The CDR3 nucleotides read TGTGCCAGCAGCCAAGAAAGGGGGACTAATGAAAAACTGTTTTTT. Its translation: CASSQERGTNEKLFF.

This clonotype has ten or more counts. This chain connects TRBV5-4 to TRBJ2-1, with D possibly being TRBD1 (5 bases). This CDR3 spans 15 amino acids. Trimming pared 4 bases from V and 0 bases from J, leaving 11 bases between. In germline, CDR1 is SGHNT, CDR2 YYREEE (reference sequence). CDR3 loop: CASSPQRGSYNEQFF. The CDR3 coding sequence is TGTGCCAGCAGCCCCCAAAGGGGCTCCTACAATGAGCAGTTCTTC.

CDR3 residues: CASTGRITDTQYF. CDR3 coding DNA: TGTGCCAGCACAGGACGGATCACAGATACGCAGTATTTT. V gene TRBV14 combines with J gene TRBJ2-3; D gene ambiguous. V dropped 7 bases and J dropped 2 bases, with 10 bases sitting between them. Germline CDR1 SGHDN, CDR2 FVKESK. This CDR3 has 13 residues.

The rearrangement joins TRBV5-1 to TRBJ1-1; no clear D. Germline CDR1 SGHRS, CDR2 YFSETQ. This CDR3 has 11 residues. Trimming left V 0 bases short and J 8 bases short, with 5 bases between. In DNA, the CDR3 is TGCGCCAGCAGCTTGGGGAAAGAAGCTTTCTTT. Its translation: CASSLGKEAFF.

This rearrangement joins TRBV5-1 to TRBJ2-2; D uncertain. The germline V gene has CDR1 SGHRS and CDR2 YFSETQ. CDR3 length: 15 amino acids. V dropped 1 base and J dropped 0 bases, with 7 bases sitting between them. This CDR3 reads CASSLTVANTGELFF. The DNA for the CDR3 is TGCGCCAGCAGCTTGACAGTGGCGAACACCGGGGAGCTGTTTTTT.

This clonotype was counted between two and nine times. This chain connects TRBV9 to TRBJ2-1, with D unclear. Trimming pared 3 bases from V and 12 bases from J, leaving 13 bases between. Germline loops: CDR1 SGDLS, CDR2 YYNGEE. The CDR3 has 12 residues. The chain's CDR3 is CASSGRAVGQFF. In nucleotides, the CDR3 is TGTGCCAGCAGCGGAAGGGCGGTGGGGCAGTTCTTC.

This clonotype was seen a few times. The chain is built from TRBV10-3 and TRBJ2-3, with a possible D match to TRBD1 (5 bases). Trimming removed 3 bases at V and 3 bases at J, with 13 bases between. From germline, CDR1 is ENHRY and CDR2 SYGVKD. The CDR3 extends over 15 amino acids. CDR3 residues: CAISEGALGTDTQYF. CDR3 DNA: TGTGCCATCAGTGAAGGGGCATTAGGGACAGATACGCAGTATTTT.

The V call is TRBV5-1, the J call TRBJ1-4, with TRBD1 matching 8 bases. The CDR3 has 15 amino acids. The germline CDR1 and CDR2 sequences are SGHRS and YFSETQ. J gave up 6 bases and V 2 bases, and 6 bases lay outside the gene matches. The CDR3 here is CASSLRDRGYEKLFF. The CDR3, as DNA: TGCGCCAGCAGCTTAAGAGACAGGGGATATGAAAAACTGTTTTTT. The full variable domain, rest sourced from reference TRBV5-1 and TRBJ1-4, is KAGVTQTPRYLIKTRGQQVTLSCSPISGHRSVSWYQQTPGQGLQFLFEYFSETQRNKGNFPGRFSGRQFSNSRSEMNVSTLELGDSALYLCASSLRDRGYEKLFFGSGTQLSVL.

This clonotype occurred a few times. The gene calls are TRBV20-1 and TRBJ1-6, with 7 positions matching TRBD1. Germline CDR1 DFQATT, CDR2 SNEGSKA (reference sequence). The CDR3 covers 16 residues. The V segment lost 1 base and the J segment 7 bases; nucleotides outside the gene matches: 10. The CDR3: CSARALYRGLNSPLHF. CDR3 coding DNA: TGCAGTGCTAGAGCCCTCTACAGGGGCCTCAATTCACCCCTCCACTTT.

This clonotype has at least ten counts. This chain joins TRBV12-3 or TRBV12-4 and TRBJ1-4, with TRBD1 as a possible D gene (6 bases). CDR3 length: 15 residues. The V end was cut by 5 bases, the J end by 3 bases, with 13 bases between. The CDR3 spells CASSPYRASNEKLFF. In DNA form, the CDR3 reads TGTGCCAGCAGTCCATACAGGGCCTCTAATGAAAAACTGTTTTTT.

This chain joins TRBV30 and TRBJ1-1, with 9 bases identical to TRBD1. The germline gives CDR1 GTSNPN, CDR2 SVGIG (reference sequence). CDR3 length equals 16 residues. V lost 4 bases, J lost 1 base, and 10 bases stayed unmatched. This chain's CDR3 is CAWNRDRVGRNTEAFF. CDR3 bases: TGTGCCTGGAATCGGGACAGGGTAGGCCGGAACACTGAAGCTTTCTTT.

The rearrangement uses TRBV29-1 and TRBJ1-2, with D possibly matching TRBD1 (6 bases). This CDR3 contains 12 residues. Trimming pared 4 bases from V and 4 bases from J, leaving 10 bases between. The germline gives CDR1 SQVTM, CDR2 ANQGSEA. DNA of the CDR3: TGCAGCGTTGTACAGGGTATCTATGGCTACACCTTC. Its translation is CSVVQGIYGYTF.

In its sample, this clonotype was seen many times. The DNA for the CDR3 is TGTGCCAGCAGTTACTATGGGACTGCCGATAATTCACCCCTCCACTTT. It encodes CASSYYGTADNSPLHF. The gene calls are TRBV6-5 and TRBJ1-6, with D tentatively TRBD1 (5 bases). This CDR3 is 16 amino acids long. The V gene lost 1 base and the J gene lost 5 bases, with 12 bases spanning the gap. Germline V gives CDR1 MNHEY, CDR2 SVGAGI.

The gene calls are TRBV12-3 or TRBV12-4 and TRBJ2-5; 7 bases map to TRBD1. J gave up 5 bases and V 1 base, and 10 bases lay outside the gene matches. This CDR3 spans 16 amino acids. The CDR3 coding sequence is TGTGCCAGCAGTTTAGGGGACAGCCAAGCACGGGAGACCCAGTACTTC. It encodes CASSLGDSQARETQYF.